A single sample gave rise to the 7 T cell receptor beta chains below, sequenced in a study of monozygotic twins with inflammatory bowel disease. Reprocessing the 5' RACE reads, TCRdb reports a single entry for every CDR3 protein and omits DNA. The sample's table shows fewer than 550,000 distinct CDR3 sequences. The sample comprised blood. These receptor sequences come from a human donor with ulcerative colitis or Crohn's disease, or a healthy co-twin of an affected twin (not recorded which).

V usage is TRBV7-9 and J usage is TRBJ2-2. Germline V gives CDR1 SEHNR, CDR2 FQNEAQ (reference sequence). The CDR3 has 14 amino acids. The CDR3 spells CASSFLPERGELFF.

The gene calls are TRBV7-3 and TRBJ2-6; the D call of TRBD1 rests on TCRdb alone, since no DNA is present to check it. The CDR3 spans 16 residues. Germline values: CDR1 SGHTA, CDR2 FQGTGA. CDR3 sequence reads: CASSYPGSGGANVLTF.

The rearrangement links TRBV7-9 to TRBJ1-5. CDR1 and CDR2 from the germline V gene are SEHNR and FQNEAQ (reference sequence). This CDR3 is built from 12 residues. The CDR3 region is CASSYNNQPQHF.

V gene TRBV7-3 combines with J gene TRBJ2-3; the D call from TCRdb, TRBD2, cannot be confirmed without DNA. The CDR3 runs to 16 residues. Germline CDR1 is SGHTA and CDR2 is FQGTGA. The CDR3 protein is CASSLNSGTSADTQYF. Drawing the rest from reference TRBV7-3 and TRBJ2-3, the complete variable domain is GAGVSQTPSNKVTEKGKYVELRCDPISGHTALYWYRQSLGQGPEFLIYFQGTGAADDSGLPNDRFFAVRPEGSVSTLKIQRTERGDSAVYLCASSLNSGTSADTQYFGPGTRLTVL.

J is TRBJ1-4 and V is TRBV5-1. CDR1 is SGHRS, CDR2 YFSETQ, per germline. The CDR3 sequence is 15 residues long. Here the CDR3 reads CASSLAGQSGEKLFF.

The rearrangement uses TRBV28 and TRBJ2-5; TCRdb gives TRBD1 as the D gene, but with no DNA this cannot be confirmed. The CDR3 contains 15 residues. Germline-derived CDR1 and CDR2 are MDHEN and SYDVKM. CDR3 protein: CASSLGRARGETQYF. The full variable domain, completed using reference TRBV28 and TRBJ2-5, is DVKVTQSSRYLVKRTGEKVFLECVQDMDHENMFWYRQDPGLGLRLIYFSYDVKMKEKGDIPEGYSVSREKKERFSLILESASTNQTSMYLCASSLGRARGETQYFGPGTRLLVL.

This rearrangement joins TRBV29-1 to TRBJ1-2; the D call from TCRdb, TRBD1, cannot be confirmed without DNA. The length of the CDR3 is 11 residues. Germline V gives CDR1 SQVTM, CDR2 ANQGSEA. The CDR3 spells CSAGQTYGYTF.